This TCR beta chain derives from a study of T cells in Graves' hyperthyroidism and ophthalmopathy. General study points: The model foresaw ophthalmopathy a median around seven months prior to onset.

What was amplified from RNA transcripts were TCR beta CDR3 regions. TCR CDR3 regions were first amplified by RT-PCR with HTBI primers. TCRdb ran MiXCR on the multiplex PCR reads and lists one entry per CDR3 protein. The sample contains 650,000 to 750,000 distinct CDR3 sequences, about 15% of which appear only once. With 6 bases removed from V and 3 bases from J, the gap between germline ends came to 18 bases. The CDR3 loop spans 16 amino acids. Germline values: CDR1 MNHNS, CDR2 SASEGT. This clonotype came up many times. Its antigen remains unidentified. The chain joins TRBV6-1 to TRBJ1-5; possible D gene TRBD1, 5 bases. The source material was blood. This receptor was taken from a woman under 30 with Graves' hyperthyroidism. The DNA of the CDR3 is TGTGCCAGCAGCCTGGCATTTGGGGGAAACAATCAGCCCCAGCATTTT. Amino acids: CASSLAFGGNNQPQHF.